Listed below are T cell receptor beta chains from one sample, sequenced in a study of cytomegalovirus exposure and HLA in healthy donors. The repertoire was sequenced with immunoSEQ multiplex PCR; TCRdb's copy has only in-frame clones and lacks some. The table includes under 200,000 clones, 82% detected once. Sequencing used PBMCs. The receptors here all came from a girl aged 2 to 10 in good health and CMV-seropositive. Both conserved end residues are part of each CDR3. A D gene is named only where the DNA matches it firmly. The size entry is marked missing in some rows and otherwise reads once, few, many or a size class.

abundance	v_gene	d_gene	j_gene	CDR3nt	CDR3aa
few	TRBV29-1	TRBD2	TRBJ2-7	TGCAGCGTTGTCCCGCGGGGGATGATCTACGAGCAGTACTTC	CSVVPRGMIYEQYF
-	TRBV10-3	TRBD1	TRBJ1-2	TGTGCCATCAGTGAGGGGACAGAAGTTTATGGCTACACCTTC	CAISEGTEVYGYTF
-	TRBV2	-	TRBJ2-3	TGTGCCAGCAGAGCTAACTCAGATACGCAGTATTTT	CASRANSDTQYF
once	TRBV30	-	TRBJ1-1	TGTGCCTGGAGTGTCGTCGGGGGGTATTTGATGAACACTGAAGCTTTCTTT	CAWSVVGGYLMNTEAFF
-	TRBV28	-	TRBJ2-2	TGTGCCAGCAGTTCGGGGAACACCGGGGAGCTGTTTTTT	CASSSGNTGELFF
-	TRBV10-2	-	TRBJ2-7	TGCGCCAGCAGTGATAGTCGGTTCGAGCAGTACTTC	CASSDSRFEQYF
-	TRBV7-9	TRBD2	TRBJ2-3	TGTGCCAGCAGCCACTTGGGGCTAGCGGGGCTCACAGATACGCAGTATTTT	CASSHLGLAGLTDTQYF
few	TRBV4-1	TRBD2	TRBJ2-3	TGCGCCAGCAGCCGGCTTCTAAGCGGGAGTACAGATACGCAGTATTTT	CASSRLLSGSTDTQYF
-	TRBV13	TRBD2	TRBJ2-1	TGTGCCAGCAGTACCTTAGCGGGACGGGACAATGAGCAGTTCTTC	CASSTLAGRDNEQFF
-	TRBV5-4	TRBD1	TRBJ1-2	TGTGCCAGCAGCCGAACAGGGGTCCTTGGCTACACCTTC	CASSRTGVLGYTF
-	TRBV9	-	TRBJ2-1	TGTGCCAGCAGCGTAGCCCTAAGAGACTACAATGAGCAGTTCTTC	CASSVALRDYNEQFF
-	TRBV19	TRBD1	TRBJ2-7	TGTGCCAGTAGTATCGGGACAGGGGCCTACGAGCAGTACTTC	CASSIGTGAYEQYF
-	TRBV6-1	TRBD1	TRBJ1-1	TGTGCCATGACAGGGTGGAACACTGAAGCTTTCTTT	CAMTGWNTEAFF
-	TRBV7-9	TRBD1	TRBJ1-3	TGTGCCAGCAGATCCACCGGGACAGGGGGTTATGGTGGAAACACCATATATTTT	CASRSTGTGGYGGNTIYF
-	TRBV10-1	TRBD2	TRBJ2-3	TGCGCCAGCAGTGAGGCGGGAGGGCCGGTAGATACGCAGTATTTT	CASSEAGGPVDTQYF
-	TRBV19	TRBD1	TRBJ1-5	TGTGCCAGTGGACAGGGGGCACGCAATCAGCCCCAGCATTTT	CASGQGARNQPQHF
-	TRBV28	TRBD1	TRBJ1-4	TGTGCCAGCAGGCCAGCCGACAGGGTGTTTGAAAAACTGTTTTTT	CASRPADRVFEKLFF
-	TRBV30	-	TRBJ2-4	TGTGCCTGGAGTGAACTCTCTAGAGGCAAAAACATTCAGTACTTC	CAWSELSRGKNIQYF
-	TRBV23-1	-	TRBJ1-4	TGCGCCAGCAGTCCTCGACAGCGAACGCTTAAGGGGTTTTTT	CASSPRQRTLKGFF
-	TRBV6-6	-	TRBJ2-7	TGTGCCAGCAGTCCACTAGCCGTGGGAGAGCAGTACTTC	CASSPLAVGEQYF
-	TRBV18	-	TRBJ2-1	TGTGCCAGCTCGTACGAACCTATTCGGGACAATGAGCAGTTCTTC	CASSYEPIRDNEQFF
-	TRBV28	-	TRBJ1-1	TGTGCCAGCAGTTCTACAGGACCGAACACTGAAGCTTTCTTT	CASSSTGPNTEAFF
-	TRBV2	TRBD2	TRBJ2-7	TGTGCCAGCAGTGGAGACTCTAGCGGGAGGGATTGGAACGAGCAGTACTTC	CASSGDSSGRDWNEQYF
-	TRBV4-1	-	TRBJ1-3	TGCGCCAGCAGCGATGACAGGACGACTGGAAACACCATATATTTT	CASSDDRTTGNTIYF
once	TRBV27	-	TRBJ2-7	TGTGCCAGCAGTTTATCCGTACCGGGGGTTGTAGGATACGAGCAGTACTTC	CASSLSVPGVVGYEQYF
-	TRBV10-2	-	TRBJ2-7	TGCGCCAGCAGTGCCGCTAGTTTGCACGAGCAGTACTTC	CASSAASLHEQYF
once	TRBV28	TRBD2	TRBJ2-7	TGTGCCAGCAGTTTAGGGACTAACTACGAGCAGTACTTC	CASSLGTNYEQYF
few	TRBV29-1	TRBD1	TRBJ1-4	TGCAGCGTTGAAGACTTCGGGACAGGGGGTGAAAAACTGTTTTTT	CSVEDFGTGGEKLFF
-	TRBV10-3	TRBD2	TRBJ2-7	TGTGCCATCAGTGGCGTGTCGGGGAGGGGCGAGCAGTACTTC	CAISGVSGRGEQYF
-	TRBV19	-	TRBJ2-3	TGTGCCAGTAGTCGGGGTCTCAGCACAGATACGCAGTATTTT	CASSRGLSTDTQYF
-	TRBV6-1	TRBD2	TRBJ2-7	TGTGCCAGCAGTGAAGCTGGTAGCGGGAGCAGTGAGCAGTACTTC	CASSEAGSGSSEQYF
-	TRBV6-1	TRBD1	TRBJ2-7	TGTGCCAGCAGAAAGATAGACAGGGCCCACGAGCAGTACTTC	CASRKIDRAHEQYF
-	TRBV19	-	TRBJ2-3	TGTGCCAGTATGGTTGCGTTCCGCACAGATACGCAGTATTTT	CASMVAFRTDTQYF
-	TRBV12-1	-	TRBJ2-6	TGTGCCAGCAGCCCCTGCCTAGCGGGAGTGGGGGCCAACGTCCTGACTTTC	CASSPCLAGVGANVLTF
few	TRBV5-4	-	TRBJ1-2	TGTGCCAGCAGGCCCACAGGAACTAACTATGGCTACACCTTC	CASRPTGTNYGYTF
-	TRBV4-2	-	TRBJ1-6	TGTGCCAGCAGCCAAGATACGGGCTCCTATAATTCACCCCTCCACTTT	CASSQDTGSYNSPLHF
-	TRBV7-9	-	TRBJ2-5	TGTGCCAGCAGCTTCGACAATTGGGGCGATGTGGAGACCCAGTACTTC	CASSFDNWGDVETQYF
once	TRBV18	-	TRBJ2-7	TGTGCCAGCTCACCAGATTTTCCCCCAGACGAGCAGTACTTC	CASSPDFPPDEQYF
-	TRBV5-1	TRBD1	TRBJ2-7	TGCGCCATTCCTCCTCGAACGACAGGGGGCTTCCACGAGCAGTACTTC	CAIPPRTTGGFHEQYF
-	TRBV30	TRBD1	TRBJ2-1	TGTGCCCACACAGGGGGCTACAATGAGCAGTTCTTC	CAHTGGYNEQFF
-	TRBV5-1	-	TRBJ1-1	TGCGCCAGCAGCCCCGATAGACGGGGAGAAGCTTTCTTT	CASSPDRRGEAFF
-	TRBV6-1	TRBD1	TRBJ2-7	TGTGCCAGCAGTGATAGGACAGGGCCCTACGAGCAGTACTTC	CASSDRTGPYEQYF
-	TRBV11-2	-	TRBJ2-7	TGTGCCAGCAGCGTTCAGGGATCCGTCAGCGAGCAGTACTTC	CASSVQGSVSEQYF
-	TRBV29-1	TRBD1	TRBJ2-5	TGCAGCGTTGATGCCGACAGGGACGTGGAGACCCAGTACTTC	CSVDADRDVETQYF
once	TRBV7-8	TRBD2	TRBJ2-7	TGTGCCAGCAGCGTACTCTCCGGGACTAGCGGATACGAGCAGTACTTC	CASSVLSGTSGYEQYF
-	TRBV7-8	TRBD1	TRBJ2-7	TGTGCCAGCAGCATCGGACAGGGGGGCCCCTACGAGCAGTACTTC	CASSIGQGGPYEQYF
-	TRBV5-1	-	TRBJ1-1	TGCGCCACTCGTTGGGGGGGAAAGAACACTGAAGCTTTCTTT	CATRWGGKNTEAFF
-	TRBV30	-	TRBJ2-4	TGTGCCTGGAGTCCCGGGGGTATTCAGTACTTC	CAWSPGGIQYF
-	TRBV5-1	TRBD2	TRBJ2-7	TGCGCCAGCAGCTTGGGATCTAGCGGGACCTACGAGCAGTACTTC	CASSLGSSGTYEQYF
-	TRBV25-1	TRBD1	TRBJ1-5	TGTGCCAGCAGTGAATCCCGGACAGGGAGTCAGCCCCAGCATTTT	CASSESRTGSQPQHF
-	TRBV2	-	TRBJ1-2	TGTGCCAGCAGTGAAGTCGATGGCTACACCTTC	CASSEVDGYTF
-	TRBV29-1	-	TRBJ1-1	TGCAGCGTTGATGGGCCCCGGGAGGAAAACACTGAAGCTTTCTTT	CSVDGPREENTEAFF
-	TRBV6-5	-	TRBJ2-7	TGTGCCAGCAGTTACGCGGGGGAGCAGTACTTC	CASSYAGEQYF